This T cell receptor (beta chain) was recovered during a study of CD8+CD57+ T cells in acquired aplastic anemia. Genomic DNA, the template, was used for profiling of the TCR beta VDJ and CDR3. TCRdb itself ran the reads through MiXCR, one entry per CDR3 protein. Of about 200,000 distinct CDR3 sequences detected, over 55% appear once; the ten largest clones hold around 58%. Sequencing involved patients with CD8+CD57+ cell expansion previously shown by flow cytometry. The germline V gene has CDR1 SGDLS and CDR2 YYNGEE. V gave up 4 bases and J gave up 7 bases; unmatched junction bases: 10. This CDR3 is 14 amino acids long.

The source is a human donor with aplastic anemia. The chain carries TRBV9 and TRBJ2-7; 8 bases are a match to TRBD1. The specimen sequenced was sorted CD4+, CD8+, or CD8+CD57+ T cells (not recorded which) from PBMCs. This CDR3 reads CASSPRGQSREQYF. The CDR3 nucleotides read TGTGCCAGCAGCCCCAGGGGGCAGAGTAGGGAGCAGTACTTC. The complete variable domain, with remaining parts taken from reference TRBV9 and TRBJ2-7, reads DSGVTQTPKHLITATGQRVTLRCSPRSGDLSVYWYQQSLDQGLQFLIQYYNGEERAKGNILERFSAQQFPDLHSELNLSSLELGDSALYFCASSPRGQSREQYFGPGTRLTVT.